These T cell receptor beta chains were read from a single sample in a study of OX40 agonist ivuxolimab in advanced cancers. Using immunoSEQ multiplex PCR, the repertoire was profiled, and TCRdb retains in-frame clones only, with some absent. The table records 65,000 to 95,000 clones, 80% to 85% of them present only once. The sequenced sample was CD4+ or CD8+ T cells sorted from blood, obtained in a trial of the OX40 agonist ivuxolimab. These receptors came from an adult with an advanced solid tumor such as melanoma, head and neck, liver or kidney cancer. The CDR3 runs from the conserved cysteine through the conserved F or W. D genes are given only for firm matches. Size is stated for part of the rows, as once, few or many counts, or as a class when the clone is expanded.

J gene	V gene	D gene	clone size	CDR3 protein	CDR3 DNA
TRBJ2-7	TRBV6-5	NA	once	CASSYWYDEQYF	TGTGCCAGCAGTTACTGGTATGATGAGCAGTACTTC
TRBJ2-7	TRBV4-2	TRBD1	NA	CASSQAAGTGNEQYF	TGTGCCAGCAGCCAAGCGGCCGGGACAGGGAACGAGCAGTACTTC
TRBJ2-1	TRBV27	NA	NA	CACSRDQVFNEQFF	TGTGCCTGCTCTCGGGACCAGGTGTTTAATGAGCAGTTCTTC
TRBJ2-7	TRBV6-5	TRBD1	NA	CASSFTTGYEQYF	TGTGCCAGCAGTTTTACGACAGGGTACGAGCAGTACTTC
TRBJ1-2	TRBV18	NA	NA	CASSPNRENYGYTF	TGTGCCAGCTCCCCCAACCGAGAGAACTATGGCTACACCTTC
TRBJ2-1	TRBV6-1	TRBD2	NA	CASSEGYGRAFEQFF	TGTGCCAGCAGTGAAGGGTACGGGAGGGCCTTTGAGCAGTTCTTC
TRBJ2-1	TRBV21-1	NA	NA	CASSKSEATGGLYNEQFF	TGTGCCAGCAGCAAGTCCGAAGCCACAGGGGGGTTATACAATGAGCAGTTCTTC
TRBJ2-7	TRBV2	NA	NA	CASSEGLAYTYEQYF	TGTGCCAGCAGTGAAGGCCTAGCGTACACCTACGAGCAGTACTTC
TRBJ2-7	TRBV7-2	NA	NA	CASSPPGWNEQYF	TGTGCCAGCAGCCCGCCAGGGTGGAATGAGCAGTACTTC
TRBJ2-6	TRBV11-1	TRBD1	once	CASSLGQGGANVLTF	TGTGCCAGCAGCTTAGGACAGGGTGGGGCCAACGTCCTGACTTTC
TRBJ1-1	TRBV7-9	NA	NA	CASSLSSGTEAFF	TGTGCCAGCAGCTTAAGTTCGGGGACTGAAGCTTTCTTT
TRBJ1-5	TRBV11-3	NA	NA	CASKPGPWTSNQPQHF	TGTGCCAGCAAACCGGGCCCCTGGACGAGCAATCAGCCCCAGCATTTT
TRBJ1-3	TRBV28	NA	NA	CASSLRGRMGNTIYF	TGTGCCAGCAGTTTACGGGGGCGCATGGGAAACACCATATATTTT
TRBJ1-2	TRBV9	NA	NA	CASSARVAIAGNGYTF	TGTGCCAGCAGCGCGAGAGTAGCGATCGCCGGGAATGGCTACACCTTC
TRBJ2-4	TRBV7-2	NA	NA	CASSLTTGTDKNIQYF	TGTGCCAGCAGCCTCACAACCGGGACCGACAAAAACATTCAGTACTTC
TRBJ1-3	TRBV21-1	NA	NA	CASSKVPQGAGNTIYF	TGTGCCAGCAGCAAAGTGCCGCAGGGCGCCGGAAACACCATATATTTT
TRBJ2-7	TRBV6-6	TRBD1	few	CASSSQQGTYEQYF	TGTGCCAGCAGTTCACAACAGGGGACCTACGAGCAGTACTTC
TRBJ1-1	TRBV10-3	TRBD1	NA	CAISTQGVIAFF	TGTGCCATCAGTACACAGGGGGTCATAGCTTTCTTT
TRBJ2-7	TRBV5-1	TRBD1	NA	CASTGQGFHEQYF	TGCGCCAGCACCGGACAGGGATTCCACGAGCAGTACTTC
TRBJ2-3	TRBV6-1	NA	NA	CASSANLGAGRADTQYF	TGTGCCAGCAGTGCCAACCTGGGGGCAGGGAGGGCCGATACGCAGTATTTT
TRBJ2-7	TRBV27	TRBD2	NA	CASSLRSAGVYEQYF	TGTGCCAGCAGTTTACGGTCGGCGGGAGTCTACGAGCAGTACTTC
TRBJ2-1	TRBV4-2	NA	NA	CASSQAPRTLRWFF	TGTGCCAGCAGCCAAGCCCCTCGGACACTGAGGTGGTTCTTC
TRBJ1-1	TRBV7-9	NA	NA	CASSLRQGNTEAFF	TGTGCCAGCAGCTTAAGGCAGGGGAACACTGAAGCTTTCTTT
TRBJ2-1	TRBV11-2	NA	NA	CASSATRLRDNEQFF	TGTGCCAGCAGCGCAACTCGGTTAAGAGACAATGAGCAGTTCTTC
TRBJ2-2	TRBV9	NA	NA	CASSVVDTGELFF	TGTGCCAGCAGCGTAGTGGATACCGGGGAGCTGTTTTTT
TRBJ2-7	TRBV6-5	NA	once	CASSRGAADGQYF	TGTGCCAGCAGTAGAGGGGCCGCGGATGGGCAGTACTTC
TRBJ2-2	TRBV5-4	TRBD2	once	CASSTGLAGVTGELFF	TGTGCCAGCAGCACTGGACTAGCGGGAGTTACCGGGGAGCTGTTTTTT
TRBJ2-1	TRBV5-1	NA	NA	CASSLGTFNEQFF	TGCGCCAGCAGCTTGGGGACGTTCAATGAGCAGTTCTTC
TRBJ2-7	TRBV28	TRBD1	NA	CASSSAGTGGYWEQYF	TGTGCCAGCAGTTCCGCCGGGACAGGGGGGTATTGGGAGCAGTACTTC
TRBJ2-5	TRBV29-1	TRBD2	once	CSVGTSGFQETQYF	TGCAGCGTGGGGACTAGCGGGTTCCAAGAGACCCAGTACTTC
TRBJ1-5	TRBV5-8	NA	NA	CASSLGHHSNQPQHF	TGTGCCAGCAGCTTGGGGCACCATAGCAATCAGCCCCAGCATTTT
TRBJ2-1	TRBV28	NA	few	CATVVERLRRNEQFF	TGTGCCACCGTCGTGGAGCGGTTACGACGGAATGAGCAGTTCTTC
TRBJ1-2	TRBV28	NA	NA	CASRIQSNYGYTF	TGTGCCAGCCGGATACAGAGTAACTATGGCTACACCTTC
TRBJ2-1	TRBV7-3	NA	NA	CASSLSAGSYNEQFF	TGTGCCAGCAGCTTATCCGCAGGGTCCTACAATGAGCAGTTCTTC
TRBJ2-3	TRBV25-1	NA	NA	CASSELKVADTQYF	TGTGCCAGCAGTGAATTGAAAGTCGCAGATACGCAGTATTTT
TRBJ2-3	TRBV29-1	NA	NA	CSVEGPEGGFTDTQYF	TGCAGCGTTGAGGGGCCTGAGGGGGGGTTCACAGATACGCAGTATTTT
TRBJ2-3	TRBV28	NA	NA	CASSLSSTGPRTDTQYF	TGTGCCAGCAGTTTATCTTCTACAGGGCCCCGCACAGATACGCAGTATTTT
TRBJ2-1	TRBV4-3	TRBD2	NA	CASSHQVGLGAYEQFF	TGCGCCAGCAGCCACCAGGTGGGACTAGGGGCCTATGAGCAGTTCTTC
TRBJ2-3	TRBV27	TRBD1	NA	CASKNRGGTDTQYF	TGTGCCAGCAAAAACAGGGGGGGCACAGATACGCAGTATTTT
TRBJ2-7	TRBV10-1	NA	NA	CASSEPNSKQYF	TGCGCCAGCAGTGAGCCCAACTCTAAGCAGTACTTC
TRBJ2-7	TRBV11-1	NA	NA	CASSLVSQEQYF	TGTGCCAGCAGCTTAGTGTCGCAGGAGCAGTACTTC